The 16 T cell receptor beta chains below come from one sample, sequenced in a study of cytomegalovirus exposure and HLA in healthy donors. PCR primers comprised 60 Vbeta and 13 Jbeta primers. Only in-frame clones appear in the TCRdb table, and some are missing; sequencing was by immunoSEQ multiplex PCR. Recorded for this sample: 85,000 to 110,000 clones. Material: PBMCs. These receptors were taken from a man aged 35 to 55 in good health and CMV-seronegative.

V usage is TRBV11-2 and J usage is TRBJ1-1; no clear D gene. Germline CDR1 reads SGHAT; CDR2 reads FQNNGV. V was cut by 0 bases and J by 6 bases, with 14 bases left in between. The CDR3 consists of 15 residues. In DNA form, the CDR3 reads TGTGCCAGCAGCTTAGAAGGAAGAGGTTGGGCTGAAGCTTTCTTT. Translated, it gives CASSLEGRGWAEAFF.

The chain carries TRBV2 and TRBJ2-2; TRBD1 aligns across 7 bases. J lost 3 bases, V lost 2 bases, and 6 bases had no gene match. The CDR3 is 16 amino acids. From germline, CDR1 is SNHLY and CDR2 FYNNEI. The CDR3 loop is CASSELGQGDTGELFF. CDR3 nucleotides: TGTGCCAGCAGTGAACTGGGGCAGGGGGACACCGGGGAGCTGTTTTTT. Drawing the rest from reference TRBV2 and TRBJ2-2, the complete variable domain is EPEVTQTPSHQVTQMGQEVILRCVPISNHLYFYWYRQILGQKVEFLVSFYNNEISEKSEIFDDQFSVERPDGSNFTLKIRSTKLEDSAMYFCASSELGQGDTGELFFGEGSRLTVL.

This chain connects TRBV7-9 to TRBJ1-3; D may be TRBD1 (6 bases). V lost 5 bases and J lost 8, with 10 bases in between. The CDR3 totals 12 residues. Germline V gene data show CDR1 as SEHNR and CDR2 as FQNEAQ (reference sequence). CDR3 nucleotide sequence: TGTGCCAGCAGCCAACAGGGAGACACCATATATTTT. The encoded protein is CASSQQGDTIYF.

The genes are TRBV7-6 and TRBJ1-2; D ambiguous. With 2 bases removed from V and 6 bases from J, the gap between germline ends came to 4 bases. The CDR3 contains 11 residues. Per the germline V gene, CDR1 is SGHVS and CDR2 is FNYEAQ. The DNA for the CDR3 is TGTGCCAGCAGCTTAACAGATGGCTACACCTTC. This gives the protein CASSLTDGYTF.

CDR3 in DNA: TGTGCCAGCAGTTTAACCCCAGAGGTCTACAATGAGCAGTTCTTC. Its translation: CASSLTPEVYNEQFF. V usage is TRBV27 and J usage is TRBJ2-1; D not certain. Trimming cost V 2 bases and J 3 bases, with 11 bases left between them. The CDR3 has 15 residues. Germline lookup yields CDR1 MNHEY and CDR2 SMNVEV (reference sequence).

CDR3 coding DNA: TGTGCCAGCAGTGAACTACAGGGGCGGGAGACCCAGTACTTC. Protein: CASSELQGRETQYF. This chain joins TRBV25-1 and TRBJ2-5, with TRBD1 matching 7 bases. The germline V gene has CDR1 MGHDK and CDR2 SYGVNS. J lost 5 bases, V lost 2 bases, and 5 bases had no gene match. The CDR3 extends over 14 amino acids.

The rearrangement links TRBV4-3 to TRBJ1-2; tentatively, D is TRBD1 (5 bases). V was clipped by 0 bases and J by 7 bases, with 15 bases between them. The CDR3 is made up of 15 amino acids. CDR1 is LGHNA, CDR2 YSLEER, per germline. The CDR3 protein is CASSQDEGAMSGYTF. The CDR3 nucleotides read TGCGCCAGCAGCCAAGATGAAGGGGCAATGAGTGGCTACACCTTC.

The CDR3 DNA follows: TGTGCCAGCAGTACTGCTAGCGGGAACAATGAGCAGTTCTTC. Its translation: CASSTASGNNEQFF. The V call is TRBV6-5, the J call TRBJ2-1, with 9 nucleotides matching TRBD2. The germline V gene encodes CDR1 MNHEY and CDR2 SVGAGI. CDR3 length: 14 amino acids. V shed 5 bases, J shed 5 bases, and the junction held 4 bases outside the gene matches.

The chain has TRBV30 and TRBJ1-6; 9 bases match TRBD1. The CDR3 runs 17 residues. Germline CDR1 and CDR2: GTSNPN and SVGIG (reference sequence). With 2 bases clipped from V and 7 bases from J, the junction kept 12 bases outside the gene matches. CDR3 bases: TGTGCCTGGAGTAGATCTACAGGGGGCGCGGAGAATTCACCCCTCCACTTT. It is translated as CAWSRSTGGAENSPLHF.

V gene TRBV4-1 combines with J gene TRBJ2-3; D unclear. The ends were cut back, 0 bases at V and 9 bases at J, with 13 bases in the middle. Germline values: CDR1 MGHRA, CDR2 YSYEKL. CDR3 length: 14 amino acids. In DNA form, the CDR3 reads TGCGCCAGCAGCCAAGATACCCGCGGCCAGACGCAGTATTTT. Its protein is CASSQDTRGQTQYF.

The CDR3 nucleotides are TGTGCCAGCAGCCTAGGGAGCGATCAGCCCCAGCATTTT. Its protein is CASSLGSDQPQHF. The chain joins TRBV28 to TRBJ1-5; the D is unclear. V was trimmed by 6 bases and J by 5 bases, leaving 11 bases between them. The germline V gene encodes CDR1 MDHEN and CDR2 SYDVKM. The length of the CDR3 is 13 residues.

This sequence joins TRBV30 and TRBJ1-3; D unresolved. The V end lost 5 bases, the J end lost 3 bases, and 8 bases lay between the germline ends. The CDR3 loop spans 12 amino acids. Per the germline V gene, CDR1 is GTSNPN and CDR2 is SVGIG (reference sequence). The CDR3, as DNA: TGTGCCTGGGTACTTCTTGGAAACACCATATATTTT. It codes for CAWVLLGNTIYF.

The CDR3 nucleotides read TGTGCCAGTAGAGAGGGGACACTAGCGGCATACAATGAGCAGTTCTTC. It codes for CASREGTLAAYNEQFF. This rearrangement joins TRBV19 to TRBJ2-1, with 8 bases identical to TRBD2. This CDR3 is built from 16 residues. V dropped 6 bases and J dropped 4; count of bases not matched to a gene: 11. Germline values: CDR1 LNHDA, CDR2 SQIVND (reference sequence). The full variable domain, with the rest looked up from reference TRBV19 and TRBJ2-1, is DGGITQSPKYLFRKEGQNVTLSCEQNLNHDAMYWYRQDPGQGLRLIYYSQIVNDFQKGDIAEGYSVSREKKESFPLTVTSAQKNPTAFYLCASREGTLAAYNEQFFGPGTRLTVL.

The chain links TRBV28 to TRBJ1-2; D remains ambiguous. Trimming removed 4 bases from V and 4 bases from J, with 7 bases in between. Germline CDR1 MDHEN, CDR2 SYDVKM. The length of the CDR3 is 12 residues. The CDR3 here is CASSWQSYGYTF. DNA for the CDR3: TGTGCCAGCAGTTGGCAGTCCTATGGCTACACCTTC.

This sequence joins TRBV6-5 and TRBJ2-7, with 9 bases lining up with TRBD1. The ends lost 4 bases at V and 3 bases at J; junction bases unmatched: 7. This CDR3 region has 15 residues. CDR1 is MNHEY, CDR2 SVGAGI, per germline. The CDR3 spells CASSSDRGGYYEQYF. In DNA, the CDR3 is TGTGCCAGCAGTTCGGACAGGGGAGGATACTACGAGCAGTACTTC.

The chain combines TRBV28 with TRBJ1-2; D possibly corresponds to TRBD1 (6 bases). This CDR3 is built from 12 residues. The germline V gene has CDR1 MDHEN and CDR2 SYDVKM. The V and J ends lost 5 bases and 12 bases respectively, with 16 bases between them. The CDR3 here is CASSNLQGTNTF. The DNA of the CDR3 is TGTGCCAGCAGTAATCTACAGGGAACAAACACCTTC.